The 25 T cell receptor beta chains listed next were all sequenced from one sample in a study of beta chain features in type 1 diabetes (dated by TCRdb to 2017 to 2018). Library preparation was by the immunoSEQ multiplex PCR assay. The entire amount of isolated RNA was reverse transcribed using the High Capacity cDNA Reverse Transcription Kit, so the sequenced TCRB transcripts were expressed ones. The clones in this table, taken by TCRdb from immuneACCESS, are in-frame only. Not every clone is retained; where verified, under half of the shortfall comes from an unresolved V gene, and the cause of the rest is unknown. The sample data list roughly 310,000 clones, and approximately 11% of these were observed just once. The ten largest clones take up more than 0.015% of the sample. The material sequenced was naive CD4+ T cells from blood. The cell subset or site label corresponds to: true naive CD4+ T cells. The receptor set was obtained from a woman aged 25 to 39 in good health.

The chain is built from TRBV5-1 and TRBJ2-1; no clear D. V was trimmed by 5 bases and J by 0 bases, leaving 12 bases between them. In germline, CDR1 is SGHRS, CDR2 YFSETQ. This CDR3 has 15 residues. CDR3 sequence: CASRIAVSSYNEQFF. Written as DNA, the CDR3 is TGCGCCAGCAGAATAGCTGTGAGCTCCTACAATGAGCAGTTCTTC. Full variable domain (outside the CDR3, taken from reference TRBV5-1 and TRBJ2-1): KAGVTQTPRYLIKTRGQQVTLSCSPISGHRSVSWYQQTPGQGLQFLFEYFSETQRNKGNFPGRFSGRQFSNSRSEMNVSTLELGDSALYLCASRIAVSSYNEQFFGPGTRLTVL.

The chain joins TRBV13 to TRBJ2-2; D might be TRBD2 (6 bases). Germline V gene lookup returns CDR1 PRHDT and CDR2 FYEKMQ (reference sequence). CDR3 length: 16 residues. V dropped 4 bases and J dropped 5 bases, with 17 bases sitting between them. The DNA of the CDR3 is TGTGCCAGCAGCTCGCATCTACTAGCAGGGACCGGGGAGCTGTTTTTT. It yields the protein CASSSHLLAGTGELFF. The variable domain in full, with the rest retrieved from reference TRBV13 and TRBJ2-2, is AAGVIQSPRHLIKEKRETATLKCYPIPRHDTVYWYQQGPGQDPQFLISFYEKMQSDKGSIPDRFSAQQFSDYHSELNMSSLELGDSALYFCASSSHLLAGTGELFFGEGSRLTVL.

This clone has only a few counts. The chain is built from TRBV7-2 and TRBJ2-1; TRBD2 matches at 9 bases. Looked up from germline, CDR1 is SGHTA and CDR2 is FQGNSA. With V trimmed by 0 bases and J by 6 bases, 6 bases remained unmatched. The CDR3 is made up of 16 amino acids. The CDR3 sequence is CASSLAGSGRLNEQFF. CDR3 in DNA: TGTGCCAGCAGCTTAGCTGGTAGCGGGAGACTCAATGAGCAGTTCTTC.

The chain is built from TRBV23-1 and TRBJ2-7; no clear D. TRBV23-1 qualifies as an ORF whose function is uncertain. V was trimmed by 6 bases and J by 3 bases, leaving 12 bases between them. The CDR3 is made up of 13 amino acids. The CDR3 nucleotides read TGCGCCAGCAGGGGCCGTCAATTCTACGAGCAGTACTTC. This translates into CASRGRQFYEQYF.

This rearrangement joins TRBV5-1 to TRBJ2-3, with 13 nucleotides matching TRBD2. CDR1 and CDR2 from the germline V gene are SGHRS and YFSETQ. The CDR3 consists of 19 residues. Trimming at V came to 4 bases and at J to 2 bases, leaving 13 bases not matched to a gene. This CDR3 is CASSTERLAGGSFTDTQYF. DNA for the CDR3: TGCGCCAGCAGCACGGAGCGACTAGCGGGAGGTTCTTTCACAGATACGCAGTATTTT.

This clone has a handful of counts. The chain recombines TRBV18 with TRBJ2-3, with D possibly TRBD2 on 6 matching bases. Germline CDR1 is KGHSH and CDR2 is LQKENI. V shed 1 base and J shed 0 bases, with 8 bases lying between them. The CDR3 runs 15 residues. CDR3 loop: CASSPLADSTDTQYF. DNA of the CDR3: TGTGCCAGCTCACCACTAGCGGATAGCACAGATACGCAGTATTTT.

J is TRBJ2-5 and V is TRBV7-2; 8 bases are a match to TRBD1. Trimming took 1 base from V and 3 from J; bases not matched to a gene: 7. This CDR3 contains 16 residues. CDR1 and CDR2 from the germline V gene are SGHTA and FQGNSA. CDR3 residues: CASSLGPTGGKETQYF. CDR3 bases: TGTGCCAGCAGCTTAGGCCCCACAGGGGGAAAAGAGACCCAGTACTTC.

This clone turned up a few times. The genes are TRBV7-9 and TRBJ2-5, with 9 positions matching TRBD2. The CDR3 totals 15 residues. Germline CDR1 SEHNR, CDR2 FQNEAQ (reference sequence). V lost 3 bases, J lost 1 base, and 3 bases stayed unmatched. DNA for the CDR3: TGTGCCAGCAGCTTTTTAGCGGGAGTCCAAGAGACCCAGTACTTC. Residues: CASSFLAGVQETQYF.

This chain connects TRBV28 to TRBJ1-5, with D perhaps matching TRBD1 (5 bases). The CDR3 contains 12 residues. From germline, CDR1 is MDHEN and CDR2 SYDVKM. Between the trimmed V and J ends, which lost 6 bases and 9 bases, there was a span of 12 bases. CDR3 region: CASSSPGWPQHF. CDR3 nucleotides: TGTGCCAGCAGCTCCCCAGGGTGGCCCCAGCATTTT.

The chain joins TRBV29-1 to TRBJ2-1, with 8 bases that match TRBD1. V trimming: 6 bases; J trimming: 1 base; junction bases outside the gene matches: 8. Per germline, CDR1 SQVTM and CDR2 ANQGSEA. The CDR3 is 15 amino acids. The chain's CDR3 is CSVTGTGGSYNEQFF. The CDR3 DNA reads TGCAGCGTGACGGGGACAGGTGGATCCTACAATGAGCAGTTCTTC.

The CDR3 is CSAEVAYEQFF. CDR3 sequence (DNA): TGCAGTGCTGAGGTAGCATATGAGCAGTTCTTC. V is TRBV20-1 and J is TRBJ2-1, with unresolved D. Germline CDR1 and CDR2: DFQATT and SNEGSKA (reference sequence). Trimming removed 5 bases at V and 8 bases at J, with 10 bases between. This CDR3 has 11 amino acids.

This CDR3 reads CASSPLGEPKNIQYF. CDR3 in DNA: TGTGCCAGCAGTCCCTTAGGGGAACCCAAAAACATTCAGTACTTC. The chain joins TRBV27 to TRBJ2-4, with TRBD1 as a possible D gene (5 bases). V lost 5 bases and J 2 bases, leaving 13 bases between the germline ends. CDR1 is MNHEY, CDR2 SMNVEV, per germline (reference sequence). The CDR3 totals 15 residues.

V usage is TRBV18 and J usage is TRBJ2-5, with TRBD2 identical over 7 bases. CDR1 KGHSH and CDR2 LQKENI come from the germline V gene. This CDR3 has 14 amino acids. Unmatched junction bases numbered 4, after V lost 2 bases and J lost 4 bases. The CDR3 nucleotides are TGTGCCAGCTCACCAAGCGGGGTCAGAGAGACCCAGTACTTC. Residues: CASSPSGVRETQYF.

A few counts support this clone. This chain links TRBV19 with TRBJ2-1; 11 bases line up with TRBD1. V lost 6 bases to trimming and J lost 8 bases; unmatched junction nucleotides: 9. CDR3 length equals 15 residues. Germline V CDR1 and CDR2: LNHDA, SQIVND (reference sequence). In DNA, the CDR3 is TGTGCCAGTAGACCCGGGACAGGGGGTAGTGATGAGCAGTTCTTC. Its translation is CASRPGTGGSDEQFF. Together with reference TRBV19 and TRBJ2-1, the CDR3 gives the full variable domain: DGGITQSPKYLFRKEGQNVTLSCEQNLNHDAMYWYRQDPGQGLRLIYYSQIVNDFQKGDIAEGYSVSREKKESFPLTVTSAQKNPTAFYLCASRPGTGGSDEQFFGPGTRLTVL.

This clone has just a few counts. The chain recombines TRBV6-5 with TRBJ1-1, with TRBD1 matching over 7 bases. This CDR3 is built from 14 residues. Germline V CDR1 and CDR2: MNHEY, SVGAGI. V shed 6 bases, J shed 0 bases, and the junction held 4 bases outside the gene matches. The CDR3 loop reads CASRTGQVNTEAFF. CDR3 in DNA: TGTGCCAGCAGAACAGGACAGGTGAACACTGAAGCTTTCTTT.

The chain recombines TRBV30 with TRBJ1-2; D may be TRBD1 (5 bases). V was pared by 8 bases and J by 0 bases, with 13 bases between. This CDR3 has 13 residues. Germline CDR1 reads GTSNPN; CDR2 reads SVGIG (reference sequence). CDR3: CARQSGPNYGYTF. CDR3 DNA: TGTGCCCGACAGTCCGGGCCTAACTATGGCTACACCTTC.

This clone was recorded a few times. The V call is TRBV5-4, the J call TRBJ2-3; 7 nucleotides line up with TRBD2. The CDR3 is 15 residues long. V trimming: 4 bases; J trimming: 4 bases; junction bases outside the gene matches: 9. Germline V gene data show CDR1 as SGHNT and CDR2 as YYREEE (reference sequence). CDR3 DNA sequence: TGTGCCAGCAGCCCTCCTAGCGGTGGGGCAGATACGCAGTATTTT. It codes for CASSPPSGGADTQYF.

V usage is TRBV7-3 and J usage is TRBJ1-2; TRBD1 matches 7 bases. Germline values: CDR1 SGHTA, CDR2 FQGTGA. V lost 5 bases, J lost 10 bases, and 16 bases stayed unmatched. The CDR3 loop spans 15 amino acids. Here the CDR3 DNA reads TGTGCCAGCAGCCGAGATCTAAAGGGGGCAGTTGACTACACCTTC. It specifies CASSRDLKGAVDYTF.

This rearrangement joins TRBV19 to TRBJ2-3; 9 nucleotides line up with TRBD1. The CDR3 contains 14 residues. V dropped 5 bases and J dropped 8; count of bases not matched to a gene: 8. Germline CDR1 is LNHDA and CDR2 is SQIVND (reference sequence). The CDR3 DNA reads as TGTGCCAGTAGTCTAGTTTCGACAGGGGGTACGCAGTATTTT. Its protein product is CASSLVSTGGTQYF.

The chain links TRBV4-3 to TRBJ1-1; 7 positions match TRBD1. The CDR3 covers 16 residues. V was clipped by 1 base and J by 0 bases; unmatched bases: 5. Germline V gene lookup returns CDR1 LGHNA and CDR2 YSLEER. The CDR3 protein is CASSQGQGRMNTEAFF. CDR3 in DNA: TGCGCCAGCAGCCAAGGACAGGGAAGGATGAACACTGAAGCTTTCTTT.

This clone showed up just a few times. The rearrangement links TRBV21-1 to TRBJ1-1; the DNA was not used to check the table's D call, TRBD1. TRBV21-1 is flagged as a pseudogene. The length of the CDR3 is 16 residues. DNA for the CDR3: TGTGCCAGCAGCCCCCCGGGACAGGGCATGAACACTGAAGCTTTCTTT. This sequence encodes CASSPPGQGMNTEAFF.

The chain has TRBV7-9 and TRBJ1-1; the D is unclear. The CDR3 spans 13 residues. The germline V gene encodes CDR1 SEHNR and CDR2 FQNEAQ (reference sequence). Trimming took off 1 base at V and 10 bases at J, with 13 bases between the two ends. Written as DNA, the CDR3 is TGTGCCAGCAGCTTAGATGGTGGCCGCGGAGCTTTCTTT. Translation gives CASSLDGGRGAFF.

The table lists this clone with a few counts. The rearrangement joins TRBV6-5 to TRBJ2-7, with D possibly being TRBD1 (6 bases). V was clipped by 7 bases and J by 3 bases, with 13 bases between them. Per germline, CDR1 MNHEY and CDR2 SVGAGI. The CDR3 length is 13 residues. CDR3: CASTRTANYEQYF. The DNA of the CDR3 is TGTGCCAGCACTCGGACAGCGAACTACGAGCAGTACTTC.

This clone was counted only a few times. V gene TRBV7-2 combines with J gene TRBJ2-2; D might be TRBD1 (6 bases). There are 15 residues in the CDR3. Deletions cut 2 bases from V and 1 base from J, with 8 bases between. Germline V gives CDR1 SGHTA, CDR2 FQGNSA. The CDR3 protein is CASSLLGQNTGELFF. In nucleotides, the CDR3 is TGTGCCAGCAGCTTATTGGGACAGAACACCGGGGAGCTGTTTTTT.

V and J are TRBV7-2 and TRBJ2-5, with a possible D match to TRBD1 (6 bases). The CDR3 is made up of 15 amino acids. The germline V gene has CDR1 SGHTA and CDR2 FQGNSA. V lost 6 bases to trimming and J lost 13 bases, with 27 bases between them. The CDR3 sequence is CASSPTPGQTPELYF. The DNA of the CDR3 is TGTGCCAGCAGTCCAACCCCGGGACAAACCCCCGAATTGTACTTC.